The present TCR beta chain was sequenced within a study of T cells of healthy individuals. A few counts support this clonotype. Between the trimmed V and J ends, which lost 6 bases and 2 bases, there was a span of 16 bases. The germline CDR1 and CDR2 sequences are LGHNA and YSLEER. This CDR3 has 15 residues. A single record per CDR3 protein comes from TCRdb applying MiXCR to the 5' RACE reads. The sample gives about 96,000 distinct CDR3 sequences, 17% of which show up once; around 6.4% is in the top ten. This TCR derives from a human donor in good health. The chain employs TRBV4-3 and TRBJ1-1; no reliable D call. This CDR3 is CASSLDVAGNTEAFF. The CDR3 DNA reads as TGCGCCAGCAGTCTAGACGTGGCAGGTAACACTGAAGCTTTCTTT.